Included here is one T cell receptor beta chain sequence, with context. The data originate from a study of response to subunit inactivated influenza vaccine. The CDR3 covers 15 residues. CDR1 is MDHEN and CDR2 is SYDVKM in the germline V gene. Trimming took 3 bases from V and 7 from J; bases not matched to a gene: 5. TCRdb re-called the RT-PCR reads with MiXCR, one entry per CDR3 protein. The sample has fewer than 800,000 distinct CDR3 sequences, about a sixth seen once; the top ten hold around 10%. The sequence was obtained from a man over 45 who received an inactivated influenza vaccine. Sequenced here: PBMCs from blood, sampled roughly 13 days after vaccination. V is TRBV28 and J is TRBJ2-2; the match to TRBD2 covers 10 bases. The CDR3 DNA reads as TGTGCCAGCAGTTTGTGGCTAGCGGGAGTCGGGGAGCTGTTTTTT. It specifies CASSLWLAGVGELFF.